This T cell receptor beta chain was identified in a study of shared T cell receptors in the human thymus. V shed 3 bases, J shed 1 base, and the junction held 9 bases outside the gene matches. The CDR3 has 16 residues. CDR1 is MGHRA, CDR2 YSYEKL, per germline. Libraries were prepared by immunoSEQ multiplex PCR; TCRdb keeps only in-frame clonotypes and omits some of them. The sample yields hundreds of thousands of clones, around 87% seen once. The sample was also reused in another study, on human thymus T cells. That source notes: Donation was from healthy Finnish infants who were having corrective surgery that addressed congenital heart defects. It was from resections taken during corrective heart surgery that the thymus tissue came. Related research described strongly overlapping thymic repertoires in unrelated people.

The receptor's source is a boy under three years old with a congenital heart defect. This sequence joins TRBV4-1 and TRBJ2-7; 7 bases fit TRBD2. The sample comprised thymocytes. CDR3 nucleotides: TGCGCCAGCAGCCATCCCCCCGCGGGAGAGTCCTACGAGCAGTACTTC. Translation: CASSHPPAGESYEQYF.